Listed here is a single TCR beta chain. The time point is: after dendritic cell vaccination, including at tumor progression/relapse. The V and J ends lost 2 bases and 4 bases, in that order; junction bases with no gene match: 2. Per the germline V gene, CDR1 is MNHNS and CDR2 is SASEGT. The CDR3 consists of 14 residues. This entry belongs to a study of glioma-infiltrating T cells after dendritic cell vaccination. The overall study: The vaccine used monocyte-derived dendritic cells pulsed overnight with autologous tumor lysate. At biweekly intervals, patients got three intradermal dendritic cell vaccine injections.

The PCR used 60 V beta and 13 J beta primers. TCRdb's table, derived via immunoSEQ multiplex PCR, lists solely in-frame clones and lacks some. The sample records approximately 46,000 clones, about 91% being singletons. This sequence originates from a human donor with glioblastoma. The input for sequencing was blood, taken after dendritic cell vaccination. The chain is built from TRBV6-1 and TRBJ1-2; 9 bases match TRBD1. The CDR3 reads CASSEPGQGYGYTF. The CDR3 coding sequence is TGTGCCAGCAGTGAACCGGGACAGGGCTATGGCTACACCTTC.